These 15 T cell receptor beta chains were all obtained from the same sample, sequenced in a study of Graves' ophthalmopathy and Graves' hyperthyroidism. The authors amplified TCR beta CDR3 regions from RNA transcripts. The first round was an RT-PCR with HTBI primers, and the second round was a multiplex PCR. MiXCR was run by TCRdb on the multiplex PCR reads, yielding one entry per CDR3 protein. The table shows some 410,000 distinct CDR3 sequences, with around a fifth occurring only once. Sequencing was performed on peripheral blood. The receptors here all came from a woman between 18 and 29 years old with stable Graves' hyperthyroidism.

In this sample, this clonotype turned up many times. The CDR3 nucleotides are TGTGCCAGCAGTGAGGTGGACAGCACTACAATGTACGAGCAGTACTTC. It codes for CASSEVDSTTMYEQYF. The chain recombines TRBV6-1 with TRBJ2-7, with D possibly being TRBD1 (6 bases). The CDR3 totals 16 residues. Between the trimmed V and J ends, which lost 3 bases and 4 bases, there was a span of 19 bases. Germline loops: CDR1 MNHNS, CDR2 SASEGT.

This clonotype was detected many times. The chain couples TRBV7-9 to TRBJ2-7; 8 bases align to TRBD2. V was clipped by 5 bases and J by 4 bases; unmatched bases: 10. CDR3 length: 15 amino acids. Germline values: CDR1 SEHNR, CDR2 FQNEAQ (reference sequence). The CDR3 here is CASSPRQLADYEQYF. The CDR3, as DNA: TGTGCCAGCAGCCCCCGTCAACTAGCGGATTACGAGCAGTACTTC.

This clonotype occurred many times. The chain couples TRBV6-5 to TRBJ1-5; D is perhaps TRBD1 (6 bases). Trimming removed 8 bases from V and 4 bases from J, with 12 bases in between. The germline CDR1 and CDR2 sequences are MNHEY and SVGAGI. The CDR3 consists of 13 residues. The CDR3 bases are TGTGCCAGCTTGGACAGTGATAATCAGCCCCAGCATTTT. As protein: CASLDSDNQPQHF.

The chain is built from TRBV3-1 and TRBJ2-7; D may be TRBD2 (5 bases). The CDR3 loop spans 16 amino acids. Germline V gene lookup returns CDR1 LGHDT and CDR2 YNNKEL (reference sequence). The V and J ends lost 2 bases and 5 bases respectively, with 19 bases between them. The CDR3 here is CASSQKTPGNYDEQYF. DNA for the CDR3: TGTGCCAGCAGCCAAAAAACGCCGGGGAATTACGACGAGCAGTACTTC.

This clonotype was recorded many times. The gene calls are TRBV7-6 and TRBJ1-3, with 7 bases fitting TRBD1. Germline V gives CDR1 SGHVS, CDR2 FNYEAQ. This CDR3 is built from 16 residues. J was trimmed by 2 bases and V by 5 bases; bases with no gene match: 9. This CDR3 reads CASSRYRGTPGNTIYF. The CDR3 nucleotides are TGTGCCAGCAGCCGTTACAGGGGTACCCCTGGAAACACCATATATTTT.

This clonotype was observed at least ten times. The chain recombines TRBV2 with TRBJ1-2, with 11 nucleotides matching TRBD1. Germline values: CDR1 SNHLY, CDR2 FYNNEI. V dropped 4 bases and J dropped 5; count of bases not matched to a gene: 3. The CDR3 covers 14 residues. In nucleotides, the CDR3 is TGTGCCAGCAGTGGGACAGGGGGCGGATATGGCTACACCTTC. It encodes CASSGTGGGYGYTF. The variable domain in full, completed from reference TRBV2 and TRBJ1-2, reads EPEVTQTPSHQVTQMGQEVILRCVPISNHLYFYWYRQILGQKVEFLVSFYNNEISEKSEIFDDQFSVERPDGSNFTLKIRSTKLEDSAMYFCASSGTGGGYGYTFGSGTRLTVV.

The rearrangement joins TRBV13 to TRBJ2-7; TRBD1 matches 12 bases. There are 16 residues in the CDR3. Germline V lookup: CDR1 PRHDT, CDR2 FYEKMQ (reference sequence). J was trimmed by 3 bases and V by 5 bases; bases with no gene match: 8. CDR3: CASSTLRDRGLYEQYF. For the CDR3, the DNA is TGTGCCAGCAGCACACTCCGGGACAGGGGGCTCTACGAGCAGTACTTC.

The J gene is TRBJ2-5, the V gene TRBV2; tentative D call: TRBD2 (6 bases). From germline, CDR1 is SNHLY and CDR2 FYNNEI. This CDR3 is built from 15 residues. V was cut by 2 bases and J by 1 base, with 11 bases left in between. CDR3 region: CASSEKAGRQETQYF. The CDR3 nucleotides are TGTGCCAGCAGTGAAAAGGCGGGGCGCCAAGAGACCCAGTACTTC.

This clonotype has ten or more counts. This chain joins TRBV13 and TRBJ2-2; D might be TRBD2 (6 bases). Between the trimmed V and J ends, which lost 0 bases and 6 bases, there was a span of 11 bases. The CDR3 contains 15 residues. Germline V gene sequence: CDR1 PRHDT, CDR2 FYEKMQ (reference sequence). CDR3 loop: CASSLGTRWSGELFF. CDR3 sequence (DNA): TGTGCCAGCAGCTTAGGGACTAGATGGTCCGGGGAGCTGTTTTTT.

This clonotype has just one count. This chain connects TRBV11-2 to TRBJ1-1; no reliable D call. This CDR3 contains 14 residues. Trimming took off 1 base at V and 6 bases at J, with 12 bases between the two ends. Germline CDR1 SGHAT, CDR2 FQNNGV. CDR3 DNA: TGTGCCAGCAGCTTAGTAGGTTGGGTCCCTGAAGCTTTCTTT. It yields the protein CASSLVGWVPEAFF.

V gene TRBV6-1 combines with J gene TRBJ2-7, with D possibly being TRBD1 (5 bases). Germline V gene sequence: CDR1 MNHNS, CDR2 SASEGT. V lost 1 base, J lost 5 bases, and 6 bases lay in between. This CDR3 is 12 amino acids long. In DNA, the CDR3 is TGTGCCAGCAGTGAAGAGGGGAACGAGCAGTACTTC. Its translation: CASSEEGNEQYF.

This clonotype was recorded a few times. The genes are TRBV20-1 and TRBJ2-2; TRBD1 might be the D (6 bases). The CDR3 has 15 amino acids. Trimming took 6 bases from V and 1 from J, leaving 15 bases between them. CDR1 is DFQATT, CDR2 SNEGSKA, per germline (reference sequence). CDR3 coding DNA: TGCAGTGCCCCTACAGGGTCGGAGAACACCGGGGAGCTGTTTTTT. Residues: CSAPTGSENTGELFF.

Only a few counts were recorded for this clonotype. The rearrangement links TRBV5-1 to TRBJ2-2; tentatively, D is TRBD2 (5 bases). Trimming cost V 2 bases and J 6 bases, with 14 bases left between them. Germline V gene lookup returns CDR1 SGHRS and CDR2 YFSETQ. CDR3 length: 15 residues. The CDR3 reads CASSLASFGAGELFF. CDR3 DNA sequence: TGCGCCAGCAGCTTAGCCTCCTTCGGGGCCGGGGAGCTGTTTTTT.

The chain recombines TRBV11-2 with TRBJ1-1, with D unclear. CDR3 length: 16 amino acids. V lost 2 bases, J lost 11 bases, and 24 bases lay in between. CDR1 is SGHAT, CDR2 FQNNGV, per germline. The CDR3 nucleotides read TGTGCCAGCAGCTTATTATTTGCGGAGCCAATAGAAGATGCTTTCTTT. It encodes CASSLLFAEPIEDAFF.

This clonotype was picked up a small number of times. A much larger clone lies a single base off, so this may be a read error. The final CDR3 position lacks the conserved phenylalanine or tryptophan, pointing to a likely read error. The chain employs TRBV9 and TRBJ1-3; 7 bases align to TRBD1. The CDR3 runs 15 residues. The ends lost 5 bases at V and 5 bases at J; junction bases unmatched: 10. From germline, CDR1 is SGDLS and CDR2 YYNGEE. The CDR3 region is CASSTTWDSRNTIYY. The CDR3 nucleotides read TGTGCCAGCAGTACTACATGGGACAGCAGAAACACCATATATTAT.